This TCR beta chain derives from a study of blood T cell repertoires in COVID-19. The overall study: Some COVID-19 samples were acute and others convalescent; all came from the United States, Italy and Spain.

CDR1 LGHDT and CDR2 YNNKEL come from the germline V gene (reference sequence). V was cut by 3 bases and J by 6 bases, with 9 bases left in between. There are 14 residues in the CDR3. The assay was immunoSEQ multiplex PCR, and TCRdb's table has in-frame clones only and misses some. In the table there are about 120,000 clones, about 85% of which are singletons. The sample was peripheral blood. The sequence was collected from a man older than 75 with active or convalescent COVID-19. The chain has TRBV3-1 (or the pseudogene TRBV3-2) and TRBJ1-6, with TRBD1 as a possible D gene (5 bases). The CDR3 region has the DNA TGTGCCAGCAGCCACCGGGACTCTAATTCACCCCTCCACTTT. This encodes CASSHRDSNSPLHF.